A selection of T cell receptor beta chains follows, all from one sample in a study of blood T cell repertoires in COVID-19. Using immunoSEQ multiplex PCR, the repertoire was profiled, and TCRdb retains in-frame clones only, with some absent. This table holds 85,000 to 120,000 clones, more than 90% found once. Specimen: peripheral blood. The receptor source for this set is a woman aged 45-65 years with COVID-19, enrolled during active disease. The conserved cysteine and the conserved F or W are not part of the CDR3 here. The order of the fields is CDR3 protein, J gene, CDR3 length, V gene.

cdr3_aa: AWNPPIWQGRIYNSPLH
j_call: TRBJ1-6
cdr3_length: 17
v_call: TRBV30

cdr3_aa: ATRPSGGSDTQY
j_call: TRBJ2-3
cdr3_length: 12
v_call: TRBV24-1

cdr3_aa: ATSGTGNEQF
j_call: TRBJ2-1
cdr3_length: 10
v_call: TRBV15

cdr3_aa: ATSREGQGANIQY
j_call: TRBJ2-4
cdr3_length: 13
v_call: TRBV15

cdr3_aa: SASRGMGEKLF
j_call: TRBJ1-4
cdr3_length: 11
v_call: TRBV20-1

cdr3_aa: ASSSQGISSNQPQH
j_call: TRBJ1-5
cdr3_length: 14
v_call: TRBV7-9

cdr3_aa: ASSQRNQGDYGYT
j_call: TRBJ1-2
cdr3_length: 13
v_call: TRBV7-9

cdr3_aa: ASSLVSGGYYGYT
j_call: TRBJ1-2
cdr3_length: 13
v_call: TRBV11-3

cdr3_aa: ASRQDRGLGNTIY
j_call: TRBJ1-3
cdr3_length: 13
v_call: TRBV11-2

cdr3_aa: ASSPDLVGEGTEAF
j_call: TRBJ1-1
cdr3_length: 14
v_call: TRBV18

cdr3_aa: ASSQRAVNEQF
j_call: TRBJ2-1
cdr3_length: 11
v_call: TRBV14

cdr3_aa: ASSYGDSAGPQH
j_call: TRBJ1-5
cdr3_length: 12
v_call: TRBV6-5

cdr3_aa: ASSIGGQPQH
j_call: TRBJ1-5
cdr3_length: 10
v_call: TRBV19

cdr3_aa: ASSYSIAVRKLF
j_call: TRBJ1-4
cdr3_length: 12
v_call: TRBV6-7

cdr3_aa: ASSPNRQAGYT
j_call: TRBJ1-2
cdr3_length: 11
v_call: TRBV3-1/TRBV3-2

cdr3_aa: ASSTGLAGGRETQY
j_call: TRBJ2-5
cdr3_length: 14
v_call: TRBV28

cdr3_aa: ASSVDRTSTDTQY
j_call: TRBJ2-3
cdr3_length: 13
v_call: TRBV6-4

cdr3_aa: ASSYSLQGSEAF
j_call: TRBJ1-1
cdr3_length: 12
v_call: TRBV6-2/TRBV6-3

cdr3_aa: ASNPGTRETQY
j_call: TRBJ2-5
cdr3_length: 11
v_call: TRBV19

cdr3_aa: ASSGRENYGYT
j_call: TRBJ1-2
cdr3_length: 11
v_call: TRBV5-6

cdr3_aa: ASSHHRGATSGNTIY
j_call: TRBJ1-3
cdr3_length: 15
v_call: TRBV4-1

cdr3_aa: ASSPAPTGINSPLH
j_call: TRBJ1-6
cdr3_length: 14
v_call: TRBV13

cdr3_aa: ASSLEDSYGYT
j_call: TRBJ1-2
cdr3_length: 11
v_call: TRBV5-1

cdr3_aa: ASGTRGGGSNQPQH
j_call: TRBJ1-5
cdr3_length: 14
v_call: TRBV12-5

cdr3_aa: ASSQWDIGYGYT
j_call: TRBJ1-2
cdr3_length: 12
v_call: TRBV3-1/TRBV3-2

cdr3_aa: ASSPTGGAYEQY
j_call: TRBJ2-7
cdr3_length: 12
v_call: TRBV27

cdr3_aa: ASSVGSGRGQPQH
j_call: TRBJ1-5
cdr3_length: 13
v_call: TRBV9

cdr3_aa: ASSLYRGQRQPQH
j_call: TRBJ1-5
cdr3_length: 13
v_call: TRBV28

cdr3_aa: ASSLRGDVRNSPLH
j_call: TRBJ1-6
cdr3_length: 14
v_call: TRBV5-5

cdr3_aa: ASSQDRGSPLH
j_call: TRBJ1-6
cdr3_length: 11
v_call: TRBV3-1/TRBV3-2

cdr3_aa: ASSPPGTIRVGETQY
j_call: TRBJ2-5
cdr3_length: 15
v_call: TRBV5-6

cdr3_aa: ATSSPGTKGNTIY
j_call: TRBJ1-3
cdr3_length: 13
v_call: TRBV15

cdr3_aa: ASSLVGQGQYEQF
j_call: TRBJ2-1
cdr3_length: 13
v_call: TRBV27

cdr3_aa: ASSYSTGISDLFSGNTIY
j_call: TRBJ1-3
cdr3_length: 18
v_call: TRBV6-2/TRBV6-3

cdr3_aa: ASSIPGAGNTIY
j_call: TRBJ1-3
cdr3_length: 12
v_call: TRBV19

cdr3_aa: ASSSRQGIAEAF
j_call: TRBJ1-1
cdr3_length: 12
v_call: TRBV11-2

cdr3_aa: ASSLDRAFNYGYT
j_call: TRBJ1-2
cdr3_length: 13
v_call: TRBV7-2

cdr3_aa: ASSSGGRDYGYT
j_call: TRBJ1-2
cdr3_length: 12
v_call: TRBV13

cdr3_aa: ASSAQTGINEKLF
j_call: TRBJ1-4
cdr3_length: 13
v_call: TRBV9

cdr3_aa: ASSVPGLAGVDEQF
j_call: TRBJ2-1
cdr3_length: 14
v_call: TRBV19

cdr3_aa: ASSGQGNLYGYT
j_call: TRBJ1-2
cdr3_length: 12
v_call: TRBV5-4

cdr3_aa: ASSQDLPTDGQGSNQPQH
j_call: TRBJ1-5
cdr3_length: 18
v_call: TRBV4-3

cdr3_aa: SASLFDRALNYGYT
j_call: TRBJ1-2
cdr3_length: 14
v_call: TRBV20-1

cdr3_aa: ASSSQNWAQPQH
j_call: TRBJ1-5
cdr3_length: 12
v_call: TRBV28

cdr3_aa: ASSLAGAGTEAF
j_call: TRBJ1-1
cdr3_length: 12
v_call: TRBV27

cdr3_aa: ASFPGTNTGELF
j_call: TRBJ2-2
cdr3_length: 12
v_call: TRBV5-1

cdr3_aa: ASSFGGTDTQY
j_call: TRBJ2-3
cdr3_length: 11
v_call: TRBV6-6

cdr3_aa: ASTTGIAEAF
j_call: TRBJ1-1
cdr3_length: 10
v_call: TRBV3-1/TRBV3-2

cdr3_aa: ASSLRGTVYNSPLH
j_call: TRBJ1-6
cdr3_length: 14
v_call: TRBV7-2

cdr3_aa: ASSLRGSSGGVLGREQF
j_call: TRBJ2-1
cdr3_length: 17
v_call: TRBV27

cdr3_aa: ASSTLGRDRGRVNTEAF
j_call: TRBJ1-1
cdr3_length: 17
v_call: TRBV6-2/TRBV6-3

cdr3_aa: ASSLDRRGGAGNEQF
j_call: TRBJ2-1
cdr3_length: 15
v_call: TRBV11-3

cdr3_aa: ASSESTRQPQH
j_call: TRBJ1-5
cdr3_length: 11
v_call: TRBV6-1

cdr3_aa: ASRLATDTQY
j_call: TRBJ2-3
cdr3_length: 10
v_call: TRBV5-1